This TCR beta chain was identified in a study of shared clonotypes between healthy human individuals (TCRdb year 2020). Background on the whole study: A couple of women and a few men aged 18 to 49 years were included in the cohort. For each donor, CD4 naive and CD4 memory were each run on three plates, CD8 naive on two plates, and CD8 memory on one plate. Blood TCR repertoires of 5 or 6 healthy adults were deeply sequenced to estimate repertoire size and the extent of clonotype sharing between individuals. To increase sequencing depth and limit assay-specific biases, TCR repertoire library preparation and sequencing were carried out by different laboratories using diverse techniques. Leukapheresis yielded between about 0.8 and 9.5 billion PBMCs per donor. Study-level results and caveats: Sharing across a few donors was observed for approximately 5% of naive CD4, 3% to 4% of naive CD8, roughly 2.3% of memory CD4, and around 0.4% of memory CD8 clonotypes. Sampling was limited to blood, and TCR repertoires in tissue likely differ from TCR repertoires in blood. Naive subsets generally had larger estimated clonotype richness than memory subsets did. Even with the large sequencing depth, rarefaction of the sorted-subset datasets indicated that sequencing was incomplete. Because the study included a small number of donors, the genetic and exposure-history diversity represented was limited. Compared with non-shared clonotypes, clonotypes shared by all four sorted-subset donors had higher generation probabilities. Pairwise subsampling led to the expectation that sequencing depth would affect the degree of clonotype sharing among donors.

Using the deep immunoSEQ assay, TCR CDR3 regions were amplified from genomic DNA by multiplex PCR. For each cell subset, the extracted genomic DNA was distributed evenly across all wells of several immunoSEQ 96-well plates, and each plate served as one replicate. For sorted subsets, roughly 190 ng of genomic DNA, equivalent to some 30,000 T cell genomes, went into each replicate PCR. Purified libraries were quantified with a Qubit 3.0 fluorometer, sized on a Bioanalyzer 2100, and re-quantified with the KAPA Library Quantification kit. Every immunoSEQ 96-well plate was sequenced on a dedicated single-read 150-cycle Illumina NextSeq 550 flow cell. Concerning the study's data processing: The immunoSEQ output contained only junctional sequences without quality scores, so filtering could not match that applied to full-length reads. To assign V/J genes and CDR3, sequences were annotated using PyIR, a Python wrapper for IgBLAST v1.9, with IMGT germline references. Reads with weak V/J assignments (E-value above 1e-6), missing CDR3, stop codons, out-of-frame junctions, or ambiguous translated residues were removed. A V3J clonotype was defined by an identical inferred V gene, J gene, and CDR3 amino acid sequence. The percentage overlap between two repertoires was calculated by dividing the number of shared unique clonotypes by the size of the smaller repertoire. RTK rarefaction, the Chao1 estimator, and Recon v2.1 estimates of unobserved clonotypes were used to assess repertoire richness. For all TCRbeta clonotypes obtained by the gDNA method from a handful of donors, generation probabilities were computed with OLGA. TCRdb obtained this table from immuneACCESS and retained in-frame rearrangements with V and J assigned. These tables miss some clones; where compared with another copy, unresolved V genes account for less than half of the shortfall, and the remainder is unexplained. V and J calls and clone size are copied from that table; D and trimming were computed from the DNA. In this sample the table shows more than 550,000 clones, around 92% of which occur a single time. The ten largest make up approximately 22% of the sample.

Of note for this clone: This receptor's antigen is unknown. Base qualities are not at hand, and no much larger clone is one base apart.

CDR1 and CDR2 are read off the germline V gene as SGHAT and FQNNGV. Between the V and J ends, shortened by 1 base and 2 bases respectively, the junction contains 11 bases. The CDR3 runs 15 amino acids, cysteine and phenylalanine included. The sequence is cut down to CDR3 DNA, 45 bases in frame from base 1. CD8 naive samples were obtained by positive selection for CCR7 among CD45RO-negative cells, yielding a CD45RA+CCR7+ population from which TemRA cells were excluded. Healthy HIV-negative adults with no recently reported acute infections or vaccinations were included as donors. Every donor was a Caucasian adult living in Nashville, Tennessee, USA. Blood was collected by leukapheresis, and PBMCs were isolated by Ficoll-Histopaque density gradient centrifugation and then cryopreserved in liquid nitrogen vapor phase. Analytical flow cytometry was used to check the purity and quantity of every magnetically sorted T cell population. Genomic DNA was isolated from every sorted fraction and measured by UV absorbance on a Nanodrop 2000c.

The clonotype was recovered from a man aged 30 to 45 in good health. The chain is encoded by TRBV11-2 joined to TRBJ2-5; a weak D assignment points to TRBD1 (6 bases agree). Source material: naive CD8+ T cells sorted from blood. This specimen's cell subset or site label, per the study, means: CD45RA+CCR7+. The DNA sequence reads TGTGCCAGCAGCTTAGGAACAGGGCGGCAAGAGACCCAGTACTTC. The encoded protein is CASSLGTGRQETQYF.